This T cell receptor beta chain was found in a study of T-cell memory formation after mild COVID-19. TCRdb ran MiXCR on the 5' RACE reads and lists one entry per CDR3 protein. This table holds hundreds of thousands of distinct CDR3 sequences, roughly 16% found once. The CDR3 has 12 residues. Trimming removed 4 bases at V and 10 bases at J, with 13 bases between. Germline V gene data show CDR1 as LNHDA and CDR2 as SQIVND (reference sequence). The chain links TRBV19 to TRBJ1-1; D not resolved. This clonotype originated in a man between 18 and 35 years old who had mild COVID-19 (a few samples of this study predate the infection). Cell type and time point are not known. Sequenced input: PBMCs or a T cell subset sorted from them (not recorded which). The CDR3 DNA sequence: TGTGCCAGTAGTACCCTCCGCTTGGGAGCTTTCTTT. Translated: CASSTLRLGAFF.